This T cell receptor beta chain appears in the sequencing data of a study of CD8 T cells in ankylosing spondylitis. The sample holds a few counts of this clonotype. Its antigen is not identified. Germline-derived CDR1 and CDR2 are DFQATT and SNEGSKA (reference sequence). This CDR3 spans 15 amino acids. V lost 1 base and J lost 4, with 14 bases in between. TCRdb reprocessed the 5' RACE reads with MiXCR, giving one entry per CDR3 protein. The sample records hundreds of thousands of distinct CDR3 sequences, roughly a quarter being singletons. Study findings and constraints: Within ankylosing spondylitis blood, a TCR beta motif made up of eight highly homologous variants appeared to be characteristic. Reportedly, significant enrichment of disease-linked clones occurred in matched ankylosing spondylitis synovial fluid.

The sequencing input was blood, either unsorted or a sorted T cell fraction (not recorded which). This TCR was sampled from a male donor with ankylosing spondylitis. The chain uses TRBV20-1 and TRBJ2-1; D is possibly TRBD2 (6 bases). The CDR3 region has the DNA TGCAGTGCTAGAGCCCCACACGGGAGATACAATGAGCAGTTCTTC. Its translation: CSARAPHGRYNEQFF.